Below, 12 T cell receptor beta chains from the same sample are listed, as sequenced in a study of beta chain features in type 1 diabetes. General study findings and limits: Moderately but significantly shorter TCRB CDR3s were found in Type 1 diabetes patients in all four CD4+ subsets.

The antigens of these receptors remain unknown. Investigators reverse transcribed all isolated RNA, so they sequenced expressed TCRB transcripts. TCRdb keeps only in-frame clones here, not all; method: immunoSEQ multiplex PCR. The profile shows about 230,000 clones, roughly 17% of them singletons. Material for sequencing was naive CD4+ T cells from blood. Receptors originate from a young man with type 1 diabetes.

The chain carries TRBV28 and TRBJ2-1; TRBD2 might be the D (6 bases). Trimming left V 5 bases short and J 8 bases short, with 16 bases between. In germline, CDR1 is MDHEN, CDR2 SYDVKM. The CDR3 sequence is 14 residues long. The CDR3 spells CASSGTPGWDEQFF. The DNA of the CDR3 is TGTGCCAGCAGTGGGACTCCCGGGTGGGATGAGCAGTTCTTC.

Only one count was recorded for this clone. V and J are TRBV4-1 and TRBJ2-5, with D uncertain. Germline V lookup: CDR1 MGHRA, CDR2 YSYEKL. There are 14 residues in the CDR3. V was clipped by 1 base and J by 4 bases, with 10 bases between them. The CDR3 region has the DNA TGCGCCAGCAGCCAAGCCACTACCTTAGAGACCCAGTACTTC. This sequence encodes CASSQATTLETQYF.

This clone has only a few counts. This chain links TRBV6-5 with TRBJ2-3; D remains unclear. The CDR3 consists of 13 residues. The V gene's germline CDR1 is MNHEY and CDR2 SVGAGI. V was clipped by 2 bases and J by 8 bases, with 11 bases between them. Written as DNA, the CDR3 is TGTGCCAGCAGTTACGCAGGTTCGGGTACGCAGTATTTT. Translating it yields CASSYAGSGTQYF.

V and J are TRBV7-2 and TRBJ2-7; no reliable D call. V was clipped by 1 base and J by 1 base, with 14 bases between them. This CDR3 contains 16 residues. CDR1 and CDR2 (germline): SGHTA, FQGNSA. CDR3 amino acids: CASSLGVGTSSYEQYF. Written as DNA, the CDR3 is TGTGCCAGCAGCTTAGGGGTCGGTACTTCTTCCTACGAGCAGTACTTC.

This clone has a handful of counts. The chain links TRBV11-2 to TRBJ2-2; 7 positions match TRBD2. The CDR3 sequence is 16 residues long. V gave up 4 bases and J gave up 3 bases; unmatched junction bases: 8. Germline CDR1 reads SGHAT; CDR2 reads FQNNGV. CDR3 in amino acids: CASSYLAGMDTGELFF. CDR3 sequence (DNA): TGTGCCAGCAGCTATTTAGCGGGCATGGACACCGGGGAGCTGTTTTTT.

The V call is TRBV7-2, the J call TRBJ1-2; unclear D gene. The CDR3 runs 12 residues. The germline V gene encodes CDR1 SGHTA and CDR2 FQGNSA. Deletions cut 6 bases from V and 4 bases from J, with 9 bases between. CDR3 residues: CASSYNSYGYTF. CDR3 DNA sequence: TGTGCCAGCAGTTATAACAGCTATGGCTACACCTTC.

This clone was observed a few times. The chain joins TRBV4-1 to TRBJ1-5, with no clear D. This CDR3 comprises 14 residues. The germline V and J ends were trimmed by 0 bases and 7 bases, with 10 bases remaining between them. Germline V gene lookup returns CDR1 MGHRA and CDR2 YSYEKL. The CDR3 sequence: CASSQDRFPQPQHF. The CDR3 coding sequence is TGCGCCAGCAGCCAAGATAGATTTCCGCAGCCCCAGCATTTT.

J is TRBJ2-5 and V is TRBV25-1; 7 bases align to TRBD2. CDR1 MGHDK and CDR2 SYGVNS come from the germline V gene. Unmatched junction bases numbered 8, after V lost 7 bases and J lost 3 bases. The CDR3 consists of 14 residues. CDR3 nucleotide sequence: TGTGCCAGCATGAGCTGGGAGGGGAAAGAGACCCAGTACTTC. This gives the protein CASMSWEGKETQYF.

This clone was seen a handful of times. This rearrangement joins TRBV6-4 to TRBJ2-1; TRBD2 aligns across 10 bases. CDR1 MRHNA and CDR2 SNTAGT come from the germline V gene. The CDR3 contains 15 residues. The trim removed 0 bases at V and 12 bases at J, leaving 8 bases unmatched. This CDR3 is CASSDSGLAGAGQFF. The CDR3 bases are TGTGCCAGCAGTGACTCGGGGCTAGCGGGAGCTGGGCAGTTCTTC.

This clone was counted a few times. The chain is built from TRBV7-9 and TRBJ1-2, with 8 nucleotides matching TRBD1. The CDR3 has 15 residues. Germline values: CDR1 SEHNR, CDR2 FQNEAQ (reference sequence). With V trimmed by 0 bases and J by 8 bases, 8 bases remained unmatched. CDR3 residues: CASSLAVDRVGGYTF. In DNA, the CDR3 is TGTGCCAGCAGCTTAGCAGTGGACAGGGTAGGAGGCTACACCTTC.

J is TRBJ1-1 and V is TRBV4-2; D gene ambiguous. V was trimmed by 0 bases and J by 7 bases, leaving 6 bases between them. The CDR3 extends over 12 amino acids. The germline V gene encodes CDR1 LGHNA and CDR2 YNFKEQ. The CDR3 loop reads CASSQDTREAFF. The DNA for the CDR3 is TGTGCCAGCAGCCAAGACACGCGTGAAGCTTTCTTT.

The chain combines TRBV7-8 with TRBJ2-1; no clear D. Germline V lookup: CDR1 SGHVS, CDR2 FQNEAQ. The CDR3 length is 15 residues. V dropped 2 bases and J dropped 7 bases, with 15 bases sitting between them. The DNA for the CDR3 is TGTGCCAGCAGCTTATCGTTACGGTTTATGAATGAGCAGTTCTTC. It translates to CASSLSLRFMNEQFF. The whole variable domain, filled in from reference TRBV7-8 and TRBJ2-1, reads GAGVSQSPRYKVAKRGQDVALRCDPISGHVSLFWYQQALGQGPEFLTYFQNEAQLDKSGLPSDRFFAERPEGSVSTLKIQRTQQEDSAVYLCASSLSLRFMNEQFFGPGTRLTVL.